A selection of T cell receptor beta chains follows, all from one sample in a study of human T cells and chemical hapten exposure. TCRdb re-analysed the RACE reads in MiXCR, keeping a single row per CDR3 protein. The repertoire holds about 78,000 distinct CDR3 sequences, 7.5% to 9.5% seen once, with nearly 3.5% in the top ten. The sample here was whole blood, taken in connection with sensitization to the hapten diphenylcyclopropenone (DPC). The receptor set was obtained from a woman between 50 and 59 years old with alopecia areata. Some clones in this sample may be carry-over from other donors' samples. CDR3s include the opening cysteine and the closing phenylalanine or tryptophan. Fields, in order: clone size, V gene, J gene, D gene, CDR3 protein, CDR3 DNA. The D gene is left open where the match is weak. A clone size is listed for some rows: how often the clone was seen (once, few, many), or a class if it is expanded.

abundance: NA
v_gene: TRBV5-4
j_gene: TRBJ2-1
d_gene: NA
CDR3aa: CASSLAGVIGNEQFF
CDR3nt: TGTGCCAGCAGCTTGGCGGGAGTAATTGGGAATGAGCAGTTCTTC

abundance: few
v_gene: TRBV6-4
j_gene: TRBJ2-3
d_gene: NA
CDR3aa: CASSLEGGPDTQYF
CDR3nt: TGTGCCAGCAGTCTAGAGGGGGGACCAGATACGCAGTATTTT

abundance: NA
v_gene: TRBV9
j_gene: TRBJ2-6
d_gene: NA
CDR3aa: CASRDGTARGSGANVLTF
CDR3nt: TGTGCCAGCAGAGATGGGACCGCTAGGGGATCTGGGGCCAACGTCCTGACTTTC

abundance: NA
v_gene: TRBV5-1
j_gene: TRBJ1-2
d_gene: TRBD1
CDR3aa: CASSPTQGADGYTF
CDR3nt: TGCGCCAGCAGCCCCACGCAGGGGGCTGACGGCTACACCTTC

abundance: NA
v_gene: TRBV12-3/TRBV12-4
j_gene: TRBJ2-7
d_gene: NA
CDR3aa: CASSTTAVTTYEQYF
CDR3nt: TGTGCCAGCAGTACTACAGCGGTTACGACCTACGAGCAGTACTTC

abundance: few
v_gene: TRBV10-3
j_gene: TRBJ1-5
d_gene: NA
CDR3aa: CAIRSGEGQPQHF
CDR3nt: TGTGCCATCCGTTCAGGGGAAGGCCAGCCCCAGCATTTT

abundance: few
v_gene: TRBV20-1
j_gene: TRBJ1-1
d_gene: NA
CDR3aa: CSALTPRTGRETEAFF
CDR3nt: TGCAGTGCCCTTACCCCCCGAACAGGGAGGGAAACTGAAGCTTTCTTT

abundance: few
v_gene: TRBV29-1
j_gene: TRBJ2-5
d_gene: TRBD1
CDR3aa: CSVLPGQRQETQYF
CDR3nt: TGCAGCGTACTTCCGGGACAGCGCCAAGAGACCCAGTACTTC

abundance: NA
v_gene: TRBV5-1
j_gene: TRBJ2-1
d_gene: NA
CDR3aa: CASSLVRREDEQFF
CDR3nt: TGCGCCAGCAGCTTGGTCCGCCGTGAAGATGAGCAGTTCTTC

abundance: NA
v_gene: TRBV28
j_gene: TRBJ2-7
d_gene: NA
CDR3aa: CASSSTPFNEQYF
CDR3nt: TGTGCCAGCAGTTCCACACCTTTTAACGAGCAGTACTTC

abundance: NA
v_gene: TRBV4-2
j_gene: TRBJ2-3
d_gene: NA
CDR3aa: CASSQKGDGTDTQYF
CDR3nt: TGTGCCAGCAGCCAGAAGGGGGACGGCACAGATACGCAGTATTTT

abundance: many
v_gene: TRBV7-9
j_gene: TRBJ1-1
d_gene: NA
CDR3aa: CASSQLQGNAEAFF
CDR3nt: TGTGCCAGCAGCCAACTCCAGGGGAATGCTGAAGCTTTCTTT

abundance: NA
v_gene: TRBV13
j_gene: TRBJ2-5
d_gene: NA
CDR3aa: CASSLVEARGTQYF
CDR3nt: TGTGCCAGCAGCTTAGTGGAGGCCCGGGGTACCCAGTACTTC

abundance: NA
v_gene: TRBV2
j_gene: TRBJ2-5
d_gene: TRBD1
CDR3aa: CASRGQGEETQYF
CDR3nt: TGTGCCAGCCGAGGACAGGGGGAAGAGACCCAGTACTTC

abundance: few
v_gene: TRBV4-2
j_gene: TRBJ1-2
d_gene: NA
CDR3aa: CASSGDLLQTNYGYTF
CDR3nt: TGTGCCAGCAGCGGAGACCTTTTACAGACCAACTATGGCTACACCTTC

abundance: NA
v_gene: TRBV7-9
j_gene: TRBJ2-1
d_gene: NA
CDR3aa: CASSLQGFSSYNEQFF
CDR3nt: TGTGCCAGCAGCTTACAGGGATTTAGCTCCTACAATGAGCAGTTCTTC

abundance: few
v_gene: TRBV2
j_gene: TRBJ1-1
d_gene: TRBD1
CDR3aa: CASSERWPGGSNTEAFF
CDR3nt: TGTGCCAGCAGTGAAAGGTGGCCAGGGGGTTCCAACACTGAAGCTTTCTTT

abundance: NA
v_gene: TRBV23-1
j_gene: TRBJ2-5
d_gene: NA
CDR3aa: CASSRGRARKTQYF
CDR3nt: TGCGCCAGCAGTCGTGGCAGGGCTAGGAAGACCCAGTACTTC

abundance: NA
v_gene: TRBV10-3
j_gene: TRBJ1-1
d_gene: TRBD1
CDR3aa: CAIKTGSDTEAFF
CDR3nt: TGTGCCATCAAGACAGGGTCGGACACTGAAGCTTTCTTT

abundance: many
v_gene: TRBV2
j_gene: TRBJ1-1
d_gene: NA
CDR3aa: CASSVEGNTEAFF
CDR3nt: TGTGCCAGCAGTGTCGAGGGCAACACTGAAGCTTTCTTT

abundance: few
v_gene: TRBV6-2/TRBV6-3
j_gene: TRBJ2-1
d_gene: TRBD1
CDR3aa: CASSRQGWTGRAVGQFF
CDR3nt: TGTGCCAGCAGTCGCCAAGGTTGGACAGGGCGAGCCGTTGGGCAGTTCTTC

abundance: NA
v_gene: TRBV12-3/TRBV12-4
j_gene: TRBJ1-1
d_gene: NA
CDR3aa: CASTLQGHTEAFF
CDR3nt: TGTGCCAGCACCCTACAGGGTCACACTGAAGCTTTCTTT

abundance: few
v_gene: TRBV3-1
j_gene: TRBJ2-5
d_gene: NA
CDR3aa: CASSPRGGRETQYF
CDR3nt: TGTGCCAGCAGCCCCAGGGGAGGGAGAGAGACCCAGTACTTC

abundance: few
v_gene: TRBV3-1
j_gene: TRBJ2-3
d_gene: NA
CDR3aa: CASNPRGTDTQYF
CDR3nt: TGTGCCAGCAACCCGAGGGGCACAGATACGCAGTATTTT

abundance: many
v_gene: TRBV7-2
j_gene: TRBJ1-6
d_gene: TRBD1
CDR3aa: CASSPRQGGGSPLHF
CDR3nt: TGTGCCAGCAGCCCTAGACAGGGGGGTGGTTCACCCCTCCACTTT

abundance: NA
v_gene: TRBV4-3
j_gene: TRBJ2-7
d_gene: NA
CDR3aa: CASSPREGGVTYEQYF
CDR3nt: TGCGCCAGCAGCCCACGTGAGGGCGGAGTAACCTACGAGCAGTACTTC

abundance: many
v_gene: TRBV12-3/TRBV12-4
j_gene: TRBJ1-2
d_gene: TRBD1
CDR3aa: CASSPGQGAKGYTF
CDR3nt: TGTGCCAGCAGTCCCGGACAGGGGGCAAAAGGCTACACCTTC

abundance: NA
v_gene: TRBV29-1
j_gene: TRBJ1-6
d_gene: TRBD1
CDR3aa: CSQTGNSSYNSPLHF
CDR3nt: TGCAGCCAGACAGGGAATAGCTCCTATAATTCACCCCTCCACTTT

abundance: few
v_gene: TRBV7-2
j_gene: TRBJ1-6
d_gene: NA
CDR3aa: CASRRTKPDSPLHF
CDR3nt: TGTGCCAGCAGACGGACAAAGCCGGATTCACCCCTCCACTTT

abundance: few
v_gene: TRBV5-6
j_gene: TRBJ2-3
d_gene: TRBD2
CDR3aa: CASSLGASGTSTDTQYF
CDR3nt: TGTGCCAGCAGCTTGGGCGCGAGCGGGACTAGCACAGATACGCAGTATTTT

abundance: NA
v_gene: TRBV12-3/TRBV12-4
j_gene: TRBJ1-5
d_gene: TRBD1
CDR3aa: CASSLAGQGGNQPQHF
CDR3nt: TGTGCCAGCAGTTTAGCGGGACAGGGGGGCAATCAGCCCCAGCATTTT

abundance: NA
v_gene: TRBV4-3
j_gene: TRBJ2-7
d_gene: NA
CDR3aa: CASSPTDSRYEQYF
CDR3nt: TGCGCCAGCAGCCCAACGGACTCGAGGTACGAGCAGTACTTC

abundance: few
v_gene: TRBV28
j_gene: TRBJ2-3
d_gene: TRBD2
CDR3aa: CASSSPVAGDVDTQYF
CDR3nt: TGTGCCAGCAGTTCCCCTGTAGCGGGAGACGTAGATACGCAGTATTTT

abundance: NA
v_gene: TRBV19
j_gene: TRBJ1-5
d_gene: NA
CDR3aa: CASSILGDRNQPQHF
CDR3nt: TGTGCCAGTAGTATTTTGGGGGATCGCAATCAGCCCCAGCATTTT

abundance: few
v_gene: TRBV10-3
j_gene: TRBJ2-1
d_gene: NA
CDR3aa: CAIRREGGRGSYNEQFF
CDR3nt: TGTGCCATCAGGAGGGAAGGGGGTAGAGGCTCCTACAATGAGCAGTTCTTC

abundance: few
v_gene: TRBV6-6
j_gene: TRBJ1-1
d_gene: NA
CDR3aa: CASSYPTGRGMEAFF
CDR3nt: TGTGCCAGCAGTTACCCCACAGGGAGGGGGATGGAAGCTTTCTTT

abundance: few
v_gene: TRBV10-3
j_gene: TRBJ1-6
d_gene: TRBD1
CDR3aa: CATRQGSDNSPLHF
CDR3nt: TGTGCCACCCGACAGGGATCGGATAATTCACCCCTCCACTTT

abundance: NA
v_gene: TRBV2
j_gene: TRBJ2-7
d_gene: NA
CDR3aa: CASRRMGQYF
CDR3nt: TGTGCCAGCAGGAGAATGGGGCAGTACTTC

abundance: NA
v_gene: TRBV12-3/TRBV12-4
j_gene: TRBJ1-6
d_gene: NA
CDR3aa: CASSLGGQGLPLHF
CDR3nt: TGTGCCAGCAGTTTAGGGGGGCAGGGTTTACCCCTCCACTTT

abundance: many
v_gene: TRBV20-1
j_gene: TRBJ2-7
d_gene: TRBD1
CDR3aa: CSAREFSGTGGGEQYF
CDR3nt: TGCAGTGCTAGAGAATTTTCCGGGACAGGGGGCGGCGAGCAGTACTTC

abundance: few
v_gene: TRBV7-8
j_gene: TRBJ2-3
d_gene: NA
CDR3aa: CASSPDEVTDTQYF
CDR3nt: TGTGCCAGCAGTCCTGATGAAGTCACAGATACGCAGTATTTT

abundance: NA
v_gene: TRBV6-2/TRBV6-3
j_gene: TRBJ1-1
d_gene: NA
CDR3aa: CASSFGRTEAFF
CDR3nt: TGTGCCAGCAGTTTCGGACGCACTGAAGCTTTCTTT

abundance: NA
v_gene: TRBV6-5
j_gene: TRBJ2-7
d_gene: TRBD1
CDR3aa: CASSYLTGGEQYF
CDR3nt: TGTGCCAGCAGTTACCTTACAGGGGGCGAGCAGTACTTC

abundance: few
v_gene: TRBV6-2/TRBV6-3
j_gene: TRBJ2-2
d_gene: NA
CDR3aa: CASSSSLGTLRELFF
CDR3nt: TGTGCCAGCAGCTCCTCCTTAGGTACGCTCCGGGAGCTGTTTTTT

abundance: many
v_gene: TRBV6-2/TRBV6-3
j_gene: TRBJ1-5
d_gene: TRBD1
CDR3aa: CASRPSGTANQPQHF
CDR3nt: TGTGCCAGCCGCCCTTCCGGGACAGCGAATCAGCCCCAGCATTTT

abundance: few
v_gene: TRBV28
j_gene: TRBJ2-7
d_gene: TRBD1
CDR3aa: CASSSDRAAYEQYF
CDR3nt: TGTGCCAGCAGCTCCGACAGGGCCGCCTACGAGCAGTACTTC

abundance: NA
v_gene: TRBV7-2
j_gene: TRBJ2-1
d_gene: NA
CDR3aa: CASSPGWEQFF
CDR3nt: TGTGCCAGCAGCCCGGGTTGGGAGCAGTTCTTC

abundance: NA
v_gene: TRBV7-2
j_gene: TRBJ2-5
d_gene: NA
CDR3aa: CASSLGQGVETQYF
CDR3nt: TGTGCCAGCAGCTTAGGTCAGGGCGTAGAGACCCAGTACTTC

abundance: NA
v_gene: TRBV10-3
j_gene: TRBJ2-6
d_gene: NA
CDR3aa: CAIAGANVLTF
CDR3nt: TGTGCCATCGCTGGGGCCAACGTCCTGACTTTC

abundance: many
v_gene: TRBV28
j_gene: TRBJ2-2
d_gene: NA
CDR3aa: CASTPQGELFF
CDR3nt: TGTGCCAGCACCCCCCAAGGGGAGCTGTTTTTT

abundance: many
v_gene: TRBV5-5
j_gene: TRBJ2-7
d_gene: TRBD1
CDR3aa: CASSWGTASPYEQYF
CDR3nt: TGTGCCAGCAGCTGGGGGACAGCAAGTCCCTACGAGCAGTACTTC

abundance: many
v_gene: TRBV29-1
j_gene: TRBJ2-1
d_gene: TRBD2
CDR3aa: CSVEGTSGRAAENEQFF
CDR3nt: TGCAGCGTTGAAGGGACTAGCGGGAGGGCCGCGGAAAATGAGCAGTTCTTC

abundance: many
v_gene: TRBV2
j_gene: TRBJ1-1
d_gene: TRBD1
CDR3aa: CASRDRGLGTEAFF
CDR3nt: TGTGCCAGCAGAGACAGGGGGCTGGGGACTGAAGCTTTCTTT